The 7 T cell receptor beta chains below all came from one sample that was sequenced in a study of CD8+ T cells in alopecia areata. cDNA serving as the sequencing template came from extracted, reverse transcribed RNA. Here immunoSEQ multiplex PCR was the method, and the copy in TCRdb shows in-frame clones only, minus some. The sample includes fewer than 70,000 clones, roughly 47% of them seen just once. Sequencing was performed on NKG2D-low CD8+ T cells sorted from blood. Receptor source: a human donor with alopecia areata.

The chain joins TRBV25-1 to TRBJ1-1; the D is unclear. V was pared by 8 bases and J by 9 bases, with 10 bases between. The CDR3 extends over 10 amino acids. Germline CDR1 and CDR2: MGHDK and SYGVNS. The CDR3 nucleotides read TGTGCCAGCCCTCTACTCAAAGCTTTCTTT. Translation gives CASPLLKAFF. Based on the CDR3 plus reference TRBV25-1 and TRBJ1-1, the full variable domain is EADIYQTPRYLVIGTGKKITLECSQTMGHDKMYWYQQDPGMELHLIHYSYGVNSTEKGDLSSESTVSRIRTEHFPLTLESARPSHTSQYLCASPLLKAFFGQGTRLTVV.

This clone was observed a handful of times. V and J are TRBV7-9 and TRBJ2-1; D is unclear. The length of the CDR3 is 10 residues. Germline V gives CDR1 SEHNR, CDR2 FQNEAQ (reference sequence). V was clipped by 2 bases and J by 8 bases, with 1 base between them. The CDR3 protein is CASSLYEQFF. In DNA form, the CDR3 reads TGTGCCAGCAGCTTATATGAGCAGTTCTTC.

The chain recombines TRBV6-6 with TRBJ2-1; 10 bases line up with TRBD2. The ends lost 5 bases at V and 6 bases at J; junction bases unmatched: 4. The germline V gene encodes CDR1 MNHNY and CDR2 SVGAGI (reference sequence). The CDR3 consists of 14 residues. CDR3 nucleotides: TGTGCCAGCAGTACTAGCGGGACGGTCAATGAGCAGTTCTTC. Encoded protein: CASSTSGTVNEQFF.

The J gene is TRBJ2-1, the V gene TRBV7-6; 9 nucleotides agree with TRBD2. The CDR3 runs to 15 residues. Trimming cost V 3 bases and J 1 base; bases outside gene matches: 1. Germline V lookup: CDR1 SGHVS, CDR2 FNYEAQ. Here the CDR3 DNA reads TGTGCCAGCAGCTTTAGCGGGGGATCCTACAATGAGCAGTTCTTC. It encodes CASSFSGGSYNEQFF.

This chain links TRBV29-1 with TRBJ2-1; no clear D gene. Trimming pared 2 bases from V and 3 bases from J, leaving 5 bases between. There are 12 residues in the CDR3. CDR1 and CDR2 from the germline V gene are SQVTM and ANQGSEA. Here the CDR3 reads CSVEKVYNEQFF. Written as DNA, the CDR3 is TGCAGCGTTGAAAAAGTCTACAATGAGCAGTTCTTC.

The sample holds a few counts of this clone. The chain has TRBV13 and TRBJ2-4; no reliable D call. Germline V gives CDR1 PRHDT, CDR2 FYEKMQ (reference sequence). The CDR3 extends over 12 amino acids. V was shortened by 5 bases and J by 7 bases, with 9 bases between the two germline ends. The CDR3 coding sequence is TGTGCCAGCAGCGCGAATAGCAACATTCAGTACTTC. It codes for CASSANSNIQYF.

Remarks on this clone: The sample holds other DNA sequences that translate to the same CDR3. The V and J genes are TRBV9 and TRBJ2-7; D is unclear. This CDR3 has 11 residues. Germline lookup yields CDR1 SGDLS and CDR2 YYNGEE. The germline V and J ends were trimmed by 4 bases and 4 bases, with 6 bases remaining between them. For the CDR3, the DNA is TGTGCCAGCAGCACCGGGTACGAGCAGTACTTC. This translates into CASSTGYEQYF.